The T cell receptor beta chain under discussion was sequenced for a study of blood T cell repertoires in COVID-19. V lost 5 bases and J lost 0, with 10 bases in between. The CDR3 runs 15 residues. In germline, CDR1 is SGHDN, CDR2 FVKESK. TCRdb keeps only in-frame clones here, not all; method: immunoSEQ multiplex PCR. The table has under 150,000 clones, 60% to 80% seen once. Sequenced input: PBMCs or T cells enriched from blood (not recorded which). The clonotype was recovered from a woman aged 45-65 years who had recovered from COVID-19. This sequence joins TRBV14 and TRBJ2-2; maybe TRBD2 (5 bases). In nucleotides, the CDR3 is TGTGCCAGCAGCACCCGGGGTACGAACACCGGGGAGCTGTTTTTT. Protein: CASSTRGTNTGELFF.